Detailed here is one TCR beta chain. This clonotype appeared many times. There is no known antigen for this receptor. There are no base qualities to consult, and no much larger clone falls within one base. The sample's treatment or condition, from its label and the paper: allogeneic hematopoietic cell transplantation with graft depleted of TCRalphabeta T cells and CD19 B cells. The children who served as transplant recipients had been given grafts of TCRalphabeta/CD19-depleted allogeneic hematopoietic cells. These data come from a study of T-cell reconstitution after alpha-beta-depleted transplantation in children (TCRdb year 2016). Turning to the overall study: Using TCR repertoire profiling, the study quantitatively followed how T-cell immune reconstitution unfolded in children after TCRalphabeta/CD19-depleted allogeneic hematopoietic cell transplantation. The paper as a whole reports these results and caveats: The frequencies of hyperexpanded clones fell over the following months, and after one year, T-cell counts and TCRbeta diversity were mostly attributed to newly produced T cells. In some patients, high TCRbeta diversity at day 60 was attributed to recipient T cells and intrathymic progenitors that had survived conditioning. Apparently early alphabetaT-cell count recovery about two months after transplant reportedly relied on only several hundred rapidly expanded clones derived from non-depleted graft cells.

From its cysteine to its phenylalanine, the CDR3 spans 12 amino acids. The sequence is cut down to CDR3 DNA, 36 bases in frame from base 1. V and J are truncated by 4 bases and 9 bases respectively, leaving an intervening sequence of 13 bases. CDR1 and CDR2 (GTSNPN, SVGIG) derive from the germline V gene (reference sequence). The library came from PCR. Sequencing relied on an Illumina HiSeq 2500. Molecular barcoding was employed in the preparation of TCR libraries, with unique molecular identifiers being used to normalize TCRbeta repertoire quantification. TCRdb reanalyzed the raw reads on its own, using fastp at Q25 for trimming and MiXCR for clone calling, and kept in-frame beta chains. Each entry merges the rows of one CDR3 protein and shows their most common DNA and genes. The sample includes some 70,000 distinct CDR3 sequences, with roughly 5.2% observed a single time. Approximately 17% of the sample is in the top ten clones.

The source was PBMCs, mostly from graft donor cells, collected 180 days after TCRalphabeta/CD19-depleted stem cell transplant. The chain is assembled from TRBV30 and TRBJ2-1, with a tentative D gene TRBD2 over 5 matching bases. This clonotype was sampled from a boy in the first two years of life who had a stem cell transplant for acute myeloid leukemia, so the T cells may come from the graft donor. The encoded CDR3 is CAWNPGEGEQFF. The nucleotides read TGTGCCTGGAATCCAGGAGAGGGTGAGCAGTTCTTC.